The 4 T cell receptor beta chains presented below share a single source sample, sequenced in a study of T cells after yellow fever vaccination. TCRdb called the 5' RACE reads again in MiXCR, with one record for every CDR3 protein. This table holds 250,000 to 300,000 distinct CDR3 sequences, roughly 5.2% found once. Sequences were derived from CD4+ T cells sorted from PBMCs, sampled on the day of the yellow fever booster vaccination. These receptor sequences come from a man aged 18-30 years who received the YFV17D yellow fever vaccine.

This chain connects TRBV7-3 to TRBJ2-3; D gene ambiguous. This CDR3 is 13 amino acids long. V lost 3 bases and J 4 bases, leaving 8 bases between the germline ends. CDR1 is SGHTA and CDR2 is FQGTGA in the germline V gene. The CDR3 coding sequence is TGTGCCAGCAGCTTTGAATCTGCAGATACGCAGTATTTT. Translation: CASSFESADTQYF.

The gene calls are TRBV4-1 and TRBJ2-1; 9 bases are a match to TRBD2. Germline CDR1 is MGHRA and CDR2 is YSYEKL. There are 17 residues in the CDR3. The ends lost 1 base at V and 1 base at J; junction bases unmatched: 5. The CDR3 DNA is TGCGCCAGCAGCCAAGGGTTCCTAGCGGGGTCCTACAATGAGCAGTTCTTC. This encodes CASSQGFLAGSYNEQFF.

This clonotype has just a few counts. This chain links TRBV7-9 with TRBJ1-2; weak D call: TRBD1 (6 bases). This CDR3 contains 15 residues. Germline V gene lookup returns CDR1 SEHNR and CDR2 FQNEAQ (reference sequence). Trimming pared 1 base from V and 8 bases from J, leaving 17 bases between. CDR3 DNA sequence: TGTGCCAGCAGCTTAGGCCCGGGGGCTATGCGGGGCTACACCTTC. Protein: CASSLGPGAMRGYTF.

The CDR3 coding sequence is TGCGCCAGCAGCCAAGAAACAGGGGAAGGCTATGGCTACACCTTC. Translated, it gives CASSQETGEGYGYTF. The chain employs TRBV4-3 and TRBJ1-2; 7 bases agree with TRBD1. Trimming cost V 0 bases and J 4 bases; bases outside gene matches: 5. The CDR3 spans 15 residues. The V gene's germline CDR1 is LGHNA and CDR2 YSLEER.